Sequencing of this T cell receptor (beta chain) was carried out in a study of blood T cells in healthy people across ages. V shed 4 bases, J shed 7 bases, and the junction held 13 bases outside the gene matches. Germline values: CDR1 SGHRS, CDR2 YFSETQ. The CDR3 extends over 15 amino acids. Sample-barcoded 5' priming and a J-beta primer mix drove a second PCR of roughly 6 to 12 cycles. TCRdb processed the 5' RACE reads anew with MiXCR; each CDR3 protein has one entry. The table has over a million distinct CDR3 sequences, 59% seen once. This chain joins TRBV5-1 and TRBJ1-1, with TRBD1 matching 7 bases. Material: blood. The source of this sequence is a man aged 18 to 29 in good health. The DNA of the CDR3 is TGCGCCAGCAGCCAGACCCGGGACAGAGCTATTGAAGCTTTCTTT. It yields the protein CASSQTRDRAIEAFF. Full variable domain (remainder filled in from reference TRBV5-1 and TRBJ1-1): KAGVTQTPRYLIKTRGQQVTLSCSPISGHRSVSWYQQTPGQGLQFLFEYFSETQRNKGNFPGRFSGRQFSNSRSEMNVSTLELGDSALYLCASSQTRDRAIEAFFGQGTRLTVV.